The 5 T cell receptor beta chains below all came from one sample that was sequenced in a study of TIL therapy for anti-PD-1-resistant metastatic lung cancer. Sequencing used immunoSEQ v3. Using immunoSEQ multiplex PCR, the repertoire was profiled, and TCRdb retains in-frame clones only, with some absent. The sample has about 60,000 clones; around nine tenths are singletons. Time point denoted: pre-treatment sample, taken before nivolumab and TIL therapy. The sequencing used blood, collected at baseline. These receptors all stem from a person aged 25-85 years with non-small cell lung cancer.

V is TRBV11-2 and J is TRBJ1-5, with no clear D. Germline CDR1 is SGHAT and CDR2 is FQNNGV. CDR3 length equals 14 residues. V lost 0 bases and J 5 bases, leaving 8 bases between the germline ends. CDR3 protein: CASSLDRGDQPQHF. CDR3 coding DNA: TGTGCCAGCAGCTTAGATCGTGGGGATCAGCCCCAGCATTTT.

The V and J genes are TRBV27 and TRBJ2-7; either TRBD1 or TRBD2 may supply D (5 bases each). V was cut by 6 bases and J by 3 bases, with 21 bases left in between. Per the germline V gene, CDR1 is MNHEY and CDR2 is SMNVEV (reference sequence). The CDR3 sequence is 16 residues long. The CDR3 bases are TGTGCCAGCAGACTCCTCGGGACGGAATCCTACTACGAGCAGTACTTC. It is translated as CASRLLGTESYYEQYF.

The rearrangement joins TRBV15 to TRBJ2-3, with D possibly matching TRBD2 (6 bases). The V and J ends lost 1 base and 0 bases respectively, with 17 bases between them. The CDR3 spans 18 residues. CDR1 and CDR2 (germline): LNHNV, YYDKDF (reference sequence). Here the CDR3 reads CATSRGPQSGASTDTQYF. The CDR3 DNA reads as TGTGCCACCAGCAGAGGTCCCCAGTCGGGAGCTAGCACAGATACGCAGTATTTT.

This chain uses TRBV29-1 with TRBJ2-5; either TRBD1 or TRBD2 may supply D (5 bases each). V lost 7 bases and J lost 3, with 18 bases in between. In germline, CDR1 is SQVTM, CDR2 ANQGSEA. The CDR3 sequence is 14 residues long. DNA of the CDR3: TGCAGCGCAGACCTCGGGACGTATAAAGAGACCCAGTACTTC. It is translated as CSADLGTYKETQYF.

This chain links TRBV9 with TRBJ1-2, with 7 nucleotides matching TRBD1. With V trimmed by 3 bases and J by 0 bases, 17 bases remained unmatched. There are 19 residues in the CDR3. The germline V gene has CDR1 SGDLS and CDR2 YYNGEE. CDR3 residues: CASSGGGREVGKANYGYTF. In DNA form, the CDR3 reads TGTGCCAGCAGCGGAGGGGGCAGGGAGGTAGGGAAGGCTAACTATGGCTACACCTTC. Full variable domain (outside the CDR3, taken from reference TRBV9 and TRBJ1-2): DSGVTQTPKHLITATGQRVTLRCSPRSGDLSVYWYQQSLDQGLQFLIQYYNGEERAKGNILERFSAQQFPDLHSELNLSSLELGDSALYFCASSGGGREVGKANYGYTFGSGTRLTVV.